Below are 18 T cell receptor beta chains sequenced from a single sample in a study of T cell changes during pregnancy in multiple sclerosis. TCRdb keeps only in-frame clones here, not all; method: immunoSEQ multiplex PCR. The repertoire holds some 74,000 clones, with around nine tenths as singletons. Material: peripheral blood, obtained after pregnancy. These receptors were obtained from a female donor in good health, enrolled as a control in a pregnancy study.

The rearrangement uses TRBV7-8 and TRBJ1-6; a possible D gene is TRBD1 (5 bases). The V and J ends lost 5 bases and 9 bases respectively, with 11 bases between them. The CDR3 length is 13 residues. Germline values: CDR1 SGHVS, CDR2 FQNEAQ. DNA of the CDR3: TGTGCCAGCAGCGCCGTGGGGGGTTCACCCCTCCACTTT. Translating gives CASSAVGGSPLHF.

This chain links TRBV19 with TRBJ2-3; D is possibly TRBD2 (5 bases). V dropped 4 bases and J dropped 5 bases, with 19 bases sitting between them. This CDR3 has 16 residues. In germline, CDR1 is LNHDA, CDR2 SQIVND (reference sequence). The CDR3 DNA is TGTGCCAGTAGTAGCTTCAGCGGCCAGGCGGGAGATACGCAGTATTTT. Its translation is CASSSFSGQAGDTQYF.

The genes are TRBV7-2 and TRBJ1-1; 7 bases are a match to TRBD1. CDR3 length: 15 amino acids. After removal of 5 bases from V and 1 base from J, the junction contained 7 bases not matched to a gene. Germline CDR1 SGHTA, CDR2 FQGNSA. The CDR3 DNA follows: TGTGCCAGCAGCCCCTGGGCAGGGGGGAACACTGAAGCTTTCTTT. Its protein is CASSPWAGGNTEAFF.

V is TRBV5-4 and J is TRBJ2-5; D gene uncertain. From germline, CDR1 is SGHNT and CDR2 YYREEE (reference sequence). This CDR3 region has 13 residues. V lost 1 base to trimming and J lost 1 base, with 5 bases between them. CDR3 DNA sequence: TGTGCCAGCAGCTTGTCGGTCCAAGAGACCCAGTACTTC. This gives the protein CASSLSVQETQYF.

This clone was observed a handful of times. The rearrangement joins TRBV5-6 to TRBJ1-6; 9 nucleotides agree with TRBD1. The V segment lost 5 bases and the J segment 7 bases; nucleotides outside the gene matches: 7. Per germline, CDR1 SGHDT and CDR2 YYEEEE. The CDR3 spans 15 residues. CDR3 region: CASRPQGAGNSPLHF. CDR3 nucleotide sequence: TGTGCCAGCAGGCCACAGGGGGCAGGAAATTCACCCCTCCACTTT. The variable domain in full, completed from reference TRBV5-6 and TRBJ1-6, reads DAGVTQSPTHLIKTRGQQVTLRCSPKSGHDTVSWYQQALGQGPQFIFQYYEEEERQRGNFPDRFSGHQFPNYSSELNVNALLLGDSALYLCASRPQGAGNSPLHFGNGTRLTVT.

The CDR3 sequence: CASSRTSGAGGYEQYF. In nucleotides, the CDR3 is TGCGCCAGCAGCCGGACTAGCGGGGCCGGCGGCTACGAGCAGTACTTC. This rearrangement joins TRBV4-1 to TRBJ2-7; TRBD2 aligns across 12 bases. The CDR3 loop spans 16 amino acids. Trimming at V came to 4 bases and at J to 3 bases, leaving 7 bases not matched to a gene. The germline CDR1 and CDR2 sequences are MGHRA and YSYEKL.

The genes are TRBV9 and TRBJ1-1; no clear D. The CDR3 contains 13 residues. V was pared by 3 bases and J by 8 bases, with 14 bases between. Germline CDR1 is SGDLS and CDR2 is YYNGEE. The CDR3 is CASSAVSAAEAFF. The CDR3 region has the DNA TGTGCCAGCAGCGCCGTCTCGGCAGCGGAAGCTTTCTTT.

The CDR3 sequence is CASSAGGTRVLEQYF. CDR3 nucleotides: TGTGCCAGCAGTGCCGGCGGGACCAGAGTTTTGGAGCAGTACTTC. The chain uses TRBV28 and TRBJ2-7; tentative D call: TRBD2 (6 bases). Trimming stripped 5 bases from V and 7 bases from J, with 21 bases between. Germline CDR1 MDHEN, CDR2 SYDVKM. The CDR3 has 15 residues.

The chain carries TRBV28 and TRBJ1-5; D is perhaps TRBD1 (5 bases). V dropped 3 bases and J dropped 1 base, with 13 bases sitting between them. The CDR3 extends over 16 amino acids. Per germline, CDR1 MDHEN and CDR2 SYDVKM. The CDR3 sequence: CASSFRGGASNQPQHF. CDR3 nucleotides: TGTGCCAGCAGTTTCAGAGGCGGGGCGAGCAATCAGCCCCAGCATTTT.

V and J are TRBV7-2 and TRBJ1-2; D is ambiguous. Germline CDR1 SGHTA, CDR2 FQGNSA. Trimming cost V 1 base and J 1 base, with 7 bases left between them. This CDR3 spans 14 amino acids. The CDR3 protein is CASSLVTDNYGYTF. The CDR3 DNA is TGTGCCAGCAGCTTAGTAACAGATAACTATGGCTACACCTTC. Supplemented by reference TRBV7-2 and TRBJ1-2, the full variable domain reads GAGVSQSPSNKVTEKGKDVELRCDPISGHTALYWYRQSLGQGLEFLIYFQGNSAPDKSGLPSDRFSAERTGGSVSTLTIQRTQQEDSAVYLCASSLVTDNYGYTFGSGTRLTVV.

The V call is TRBV7-2, the J call TRBJ1-2, with D perhaps TRBD1 (6 bases). The CDR3 totals 13 residues. The V and J ends lost 1 base and 8 bases respectively, with 11 bases between them. Germline V gene sequence: CDR1 SGHTA, CDR2 FQGNSA. The CDR3 DNA reads TGTGCCAGCAGCTTAGGAGGGGGGGTCGGCTACACCTTC. The encoded protein is CASSLGGGVGYTF.

Comments on this clone: The junction departs from germline at one end; a sequencing error may be responsible. The chain is built from TRBV15 and TRBJ2-1; maybe TRBD1 (6 bases). The germline V gene encodes CDR1 LNHNV and CDR2 YYDKDF (reference sequence). The CDR3 is made up of 12 amino acids. CDR3 nucleotides: TGTGCCACCAGCAGAGAACAGGGTAGAGGGGTCTTC. It translates to CATSREQGRGVF.

This rearrangement joins TRBV27 to TRBJ2-1, with D possibly being TRBD2 (5 bases). V was trimmed by 3 bases and J by 2 bases, leaving 8 bases between them. Germline V lookup: CDR1 MNHEY, CDR2 SMNVEV (reference sequence). The CDR3 has 14 residues. The CDR3 reads CASSFGDTYNEQFF. The CDR3 DNA sequence: TGTGCCAGCAGTTTCGGGGATACCTACAATGAGCAGTTCTTC.

The rearrangement uses TRBV5-4 and TRBJ2-1; TRBD2 is a possible D gene (6 bases). The germline V and J ends were trimmed by 0 bases and 6 bases, with 16 bases remaining between them. The CDR3 has 16 amino acids. The germline V gene encodes CDR1 SGHNT and CDR2 YYREEE (reference sequence). CDR3 sequence reads: CASSLEQRLDFNEQFF. CDR3 in DNA: TGTGCCAGCAGCTTGGAACAGAGACTAGATTTCAATGAGCAGTTCTTC. Full variable domain (rest looked up from reference TRBV5-4 and TRBJ2-1): ETGVTQSPTHLIKTRGQQVTLRCSSQSGHNTVSWYQQALGQGPQFIFQYYREEENGRGNFPPRFSGLQFPNYSSELNVNALELDDSALYLCASSLEQRLDFNEQFFGPGTRLTVL.

The genes are TRBV5-8 and TRBJ2-5; TRBD1 agrees at 9 bases. The CDR3 spans 15 residues. J was trimmed by 5 bases and V by 0 bases; bases with no gene match: 5. Germline V gives CDR1 SGHTS, CDR2 YDEGEE. The DNA of the CDR3 is TGTGCCAGCAGCTTGGAACAGGGGGCAGGGGAGACCCAGTACTTC. Protein sequence: CASSLEQGAGETQYF. The full variable domain, in which reference TRBV5-8 and TRBJ2-5 provide the parts outside the CDR3, is EAGVTQSPTHLIKTRGQQATLRCSPISGHTSVYWYQQALGLGLQFLLWYDEGEERNRGNFPPRFSGRQFPNYSSELNVNALELEDSALYLCASSLEQGAGETQYFGPGTRLLVL.

The chain uses TRBV19 and TRBJ2-7; D gene unclear. The V gene lost 3 bases and the J gene lost 0 bases, with 6 bases spanning the gap. This CDR3 contains 13 residues. CDR1 is LNHDA and CDR2 is SQIVND in the germline V gene (reference sequence). CDR3 residues: CASSMGSSYEQYF. Here the CDR3 DNA reads TGTGCCAGTAGTATGGGCAGCTCCTACGAGCAGTACTTC.

The gene calls are TRBV15 and TRBJ1-5; a possible D gene is TRBD1 (6 bases). The CDR3 consists of 17 residues. The V end lost 0 bases, the J end lost 0 bases, and 12 bases lay between the germline ends. Germline values: CDR1 LNHNV, CDR2 YYDKDF (reference sequence). The chain's CDR3 is CATSRDGQPYSNQPQHF. The CDR3 coding sequence is TGTGCCACCAGCAGAGATGGACAGCCTTATAGCAATCAGCCCCAGCATTTT.

V gene TRBV12-5 combines with J gene TRBJ2-5, with 7 positions matching TRBD1. This CDR3 has 15 amino acids. V dropped 1 base and J dropped 5; count of bases not matched to a gene: 7. CDR1 is LGHNT and CDR2 is FRNRAP in the germline V gene. The CDR3 here is CASGLAITGDETQYF. CDR3 DNA sequence: TGTGCTAGTGGTTTGGCCATAACAGGGGATGAGACCCAGTACTTC.